Listed here are 13 T cell receptor beta chains from one sample, sequenced in a study of T cell repertoires in ileal Crohn's disease. Time point denoted: inflamed ileum from the surgical specimen. Assay used: immunoSEQ multiplex PCR; TCRdb lists only in-frame clones, some missing. The table lists some 4,000 clones, around three quarters of them singletons. What was sequenced was ileal tissue. Receptors originate from an adult with Crohn's disease.

The count of this clone is one. The chain links TRBV29-1 to TRBJ1-1; D is possibly TRBD1 (5 bases). Germline values: CDR1 SQVTM, CDR2 ANQGSEA. This CDR3 contains 13 residues. V was trimmed by 6 bases and J by 4 bases, leaving 15 bases between them. CDR3 region: CSVPGTAGTEAFF. CDR3 nucleotides: TGCAGCGTCCCAGGGACTGCGGGCACTGAAGCTTTCTTT. The entire variable domain, with the rest obtained from reference TRBV29-1 and TRBJ1-1, is as follows: SAVISQKPSRDICQRGTSLTIQCQVDSQVTMMFWYRQQPGQSLTLIATANQGSEATYESGFVIDKFPISRPNLTFSTLTVSNMSPEDSSIYLCSVPGTAGTEAFFGQGTRLTVV.

J is TRBJ2-7 and V is TRBV7-9; 8 bases align to TRBD2. The CDR3 covers 15 residues. CDR1 SEHNR and CDR2 FQNEAQ come from the germline V gene (reference sequence). Trimming cost V 1 base and J 5 bases; bases outside gene matches: 7. CDR3 bases: TGTGCCAGCAGCTTAGGGAAGTCAGCGGGGGACGAGCAGTACTTC. Translation: CASSLGKSAGDEQYF.

V is TRBV5-8 and J is TRBJ1-1; the match to TRBD1 covers 9 bases. There are 15 residues in the CDR3. Trimming cost V 1 base and J 4 bases; bases outside gene matches: 5. Looked up from germline, CDR1 is SGHTS and CDR2 is YDEGEE. CDR3 in amino acids: CASSLPGQGTTEAFF. For the CDR3, the DNA is TGTGCCAGCAGCTTGCCAGGACAGGGGACCACTGAAGCTTTCTTT.

The chain couples TRBV11-3 to TRBJ2-7; TRBD2 might be the D (6 bases). CDR1 SGHNT and CDR2 YENEEA come from the germline V gene. The CDR3 length is 15 residues. V gave up 1 base and J gave up 2 bases, with 12 bases separating them. CDR3 sequence reads: CASSLGGSGTYEQYF. The CDR3 DNA is TGTGCCAGCAGCTTAGGTGGTAGCGGAACCTACGAGCAGTACTTC.

The gene calls are TRBV27 and TRBJ2-5; no firm D call. The end of the DNA fits TRBJ2-7 better, so the J call may be wrong. CDR1 and CDR2 from the germline V gene are MNHEY and SMNVEV (reference sequence). The CDR3 covers 16 residues. This CDR3 is CASSLVATRLNYEQYF. The CDR3 nucleotides are TGTGCCAGCAGTTTGGTTGCGACACGCTTAAATTACGAGCAGTACTTC.

The rearrangement joins TRBV6-5 to TRBJ2-2; D uncertain. Germline CDR1 reads MNHEY; CDR2 reads SVGAGI. V shed 7 bases and J shed 3 bases, with 9 bases lying between them. The CDR3 runs to 13 residues. CDR3 amino acids: CASTNSDTGELFF. The DNA of the CDR3 is TGTGCCAGCACCAACTCGGACACCGGGGAGCTGTTTTTT.

V gene TRBV28 combines with J gene TRBJ2-3; TRBD2 matches at 7 bases. V trimming: 10 bases; J trimming: 0 bases; junction bases outside the gene matches: 13. The CDR3 is 16 residues long. Germline lookup yields CDR1 MDHEN and CDR2 SYDVKM. The CDR3 loop reads CATWGGDGYSTDTQYF. Here the CDR3 DNA reads TGTGCCACATGGGGGGGAGACGGTTATAGCACAGATACGCAGTATTTT.

This clone appeared once. This CDR3 is CATSRDGPTTGGYTF. The DNA for the CDR3 is TGTGCCACCAGCAGAGACGGACCGACGACGGGTGGCTACACCTTC. The chain carries TRBV15 and TRBJ1-2; D unresolved. Germline values: CDR1 LNHNV, CDR2 YYDKDF (reference sequence). V was clipped by 0 bases and J by 7 bases, with 15 bases between them. The CDR3 totals 15 residues.

This clone was recorded a few times. This chain connects TRBV25-1 to TRBJ2-6; D ambiguous. This CDR3 has 14 residues. Germline V gene sequence: CDR1 MGHDK, CDR2 SYGVNS. Trimming took 5 bases from V and 2 from J, leaving 7 bases between them. The CDR3, as DNA: TGTGCCAGCAGTTGGGGAACTGGGGCCAACGTCCTGACTTTC. This encodes CASSWGTGANVLTF. Drawing the rest from reference TRBV25-1 and TRBJ2-6, the complete variable domain is EADIYQTPRYLVIGTGKKITLECSQTMGHDKMYWYQQDPGMELHLIHYSYGVNSTEKGDLSSESTVSRIRTEHFPLTLESARPSHTSQYLCASSWGTGANVLTFGAGSRLTVL.

This clone was recorded once. The chain employs TRBV12-5 and TRBJ2-3, with 8 bases fitting TRBD2. CDR3 length: 16 amino acids. Germline values: CDR1 LGHNT, CDR2 FRNRAP. V lost 7 bases to trimming and J lost 2 bases; unmatched junction nucleotides: 11. The DNA for the CDR3 is TGTGCTAGTGCTATGGGGGCGGGGGGCCACACAGATACGCAGTATTTT. Translation: CASAMGAGGHTDTQYF. Looking up the rest from reference TRBV12-5 and TRBJ2-3 gives the full variable domain: DARVTQTPRHKVTEMGQEVTMRCQPILGHNTVFWYRQTMMQGLELLAYFRNRAPLDDSGMPKDRFSAEMPDATLATLKIQPSEPRDSAVYFCASAMGAGGHTDTQYFGPGTRLTVL.

The J gene is TRBJ1-6, the V gene TRBV6-5; D is possibly TRBD1 (5 bases). The CDR3 is 14 residues long. CDR1 is MNHEY, CDR2 SVGAGI, per germline. Trimming shortened V by 10 bases and J by 4 bases, and 14 bases separated the two germline ends. The CDR3 protein is CAISPGPYNSPLHF. CDR3 nucleotides: TGTGCCATTTCCCCGGGACCGTATAATTCACCCCTCCACTTT.

The chain recombines TRBV29-1 with TRBJ1-1; D not certain. The V gene lost 7 bases and the J gene lost 5 bases, with 14 bases spanning the gap. The CDR3 is 12 amino acids. Germline V gene data show CDR1 as SQVTM and CDR2 as ANQGSEA. Written as DNA, the CDR3 is TGCAGCGGGGTTCCGAGCAGTACTGAAGCTTTCTTT. This encodes CSGVPSSTEAFF.

This chain links TRBV5-1 with TRBJ1-2; D is unclear. V shed 7 bases and J shed 3 bases, with 10 bases lying between them. CDR1 is SGHRS, CDR2 YFSETQ, per germline. The CDR3 is 12 amino acids. CDR3 residues: CASSMGDYGYTF. The CDR3 DNA reads TGCGCCAGCTCTATGGGTGACTATGGCTACACCTTC. Complete variable domain (other parts from reference TRBV5-1 and TRBJ1-2): KAGVTQTPRYLIKTRGQQVTLSCSPISGHRSVSWYQQTPGQGLQFLFEYFSETQRNKGNFPGRFSGRQFSNSRSEMNVSTLELGDSALYLCASSMGDYGYTFGSGTRLTVV.